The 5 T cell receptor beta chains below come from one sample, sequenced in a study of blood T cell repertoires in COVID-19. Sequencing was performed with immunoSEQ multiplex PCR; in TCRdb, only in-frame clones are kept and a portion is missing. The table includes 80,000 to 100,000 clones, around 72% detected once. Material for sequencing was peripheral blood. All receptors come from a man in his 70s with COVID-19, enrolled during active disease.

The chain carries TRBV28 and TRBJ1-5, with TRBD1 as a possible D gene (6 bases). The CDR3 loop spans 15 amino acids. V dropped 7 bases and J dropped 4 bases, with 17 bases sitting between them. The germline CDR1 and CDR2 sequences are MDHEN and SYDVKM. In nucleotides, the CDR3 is TGTGCCAGCAAGGCGGTCACAGGGCTAAATCAGCCCCAGCATTTT. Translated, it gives CASKAVTGLNQPQHF.

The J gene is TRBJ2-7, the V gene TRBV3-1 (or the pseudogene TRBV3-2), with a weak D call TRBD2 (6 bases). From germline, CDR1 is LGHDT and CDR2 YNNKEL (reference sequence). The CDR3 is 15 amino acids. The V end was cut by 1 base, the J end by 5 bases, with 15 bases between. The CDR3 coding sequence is TGTGCCAGCAGCCAAGGACAACCGGGAGCTCACGAGCAGTACTTC. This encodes CASSQGQPGAHEQYF.

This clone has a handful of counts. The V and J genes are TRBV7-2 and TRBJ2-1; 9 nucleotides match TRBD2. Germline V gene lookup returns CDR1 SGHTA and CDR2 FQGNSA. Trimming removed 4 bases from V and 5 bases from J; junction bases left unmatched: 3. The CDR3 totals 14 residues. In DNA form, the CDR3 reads TGTGCCAGCAGCTCCCGACTAGCGGACAATGAGCAGTTCTTC. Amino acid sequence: CASSSRLADNEQFF.

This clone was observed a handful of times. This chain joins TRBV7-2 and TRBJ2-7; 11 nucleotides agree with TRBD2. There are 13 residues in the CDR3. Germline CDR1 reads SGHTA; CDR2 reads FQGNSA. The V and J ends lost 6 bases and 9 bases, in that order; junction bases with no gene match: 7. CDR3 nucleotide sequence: TGTGCCAGCAGAACTAGCGGGAGTGGGGTGCAGTACTTC. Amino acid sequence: CASRTSGSGVQYF.

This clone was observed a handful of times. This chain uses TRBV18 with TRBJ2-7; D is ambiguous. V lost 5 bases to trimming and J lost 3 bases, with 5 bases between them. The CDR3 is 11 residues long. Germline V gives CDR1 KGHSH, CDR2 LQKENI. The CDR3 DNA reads TGTGCCAGCTCAAGCGACTACGAGCAGTACTTC. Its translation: CASSSDYEQYF.